This TCR beta chain was captured in a study of blood T cells in healthy people across ages. There are 14 residues in the CDR3. V was trimmed by 4 bases and J by 0 bases, leaving 10 bases between them. Germline V CDR1 and CDR2: LGHNA, YNFKEQ. A sample-barcoded 5' primer and a J-beta primer mix were used in a second PCR of roughly 7 to 12 cycles. One entry per CDR3 protein, called by TCRdb with MiXCR from the 5' RACE reads. The data show around 1,000,000 distinct CDR3 sequences, roughly a quarter seen once. This clonotype was seen a handful of times. The data were also submitted as part of a second study, on T cells of mothers and their children. That report notes: In this cohort, donors were a few healthy Caucasian mothers plus their six children. Sequencing returned over 10 million TCR beta CDR3 reads per mother and about 2.9 million per child. Related mother-child pairs showed slightly, non-significantly higher overlap than unrelated pairs. Microchimeric T cell clones that persisted were not detected.

The V call is TRBV4-2, the J call TRBJ2-7, with D possibly being TRBD1 or TRBD2 (5 bases each). The receptor was isolated from a girl aged 2-10 years in good health. What was sequenced was blood. The CDR3 is CASSPGTISYEQYF. The CDR3 nucleotides read TGTGCCAGCAGCCCCGGGACCATCTCCTACGAGCAGTACTTC.